The T cell receptor beta chain under discussion was sequenced for a study of blood T cell repertoires in COVID-19 (TCRdb year 2020). In the study overall: Samples from collaborators originated in the United States, Italy and Spain and spanned both the acute and convalescent phases of COVID-19. The prospective study material was composed of cDNA or gDNA derived from T cells, B-cell-depleted T cells, or PBMCs. The dataset comprised deeply sampled blood TCRbeta repertoires from subjects exposed to, actively infected with, or recovered from COVID-19. The repertoires were released in a freely available public database meant as a resource for research on the immune response to SARS-CoV-2. The samples were drawn from two sources: the first 160 participants of the ongoing ImmuneRACE study, and over 950 subjects contributed by 6 global collaborators. Sample metadata almost always included a de-identified subject ID, COVID-19 status, age in years and sex. HLA class I and class II types, where available, came from metadata supplied by the sample provider rather than from assay-based typing.

Remarks on this clone: The specificity of this receptor is unknown. The sample holds no much larger clone one base away, and base qualities are not on file.

General findings and caveats noted by the study authors: How much clinical and demographic metadata was included differed by source and by participant, and the metadata was provided uncurated.

V gives up 5 bases and J gives up 3 bases, and the segment between their germline ends measures 16 bases. Taken from cysteine to phenylalanine, the CDR3 has 16 residues. Kept here is only the CDR3 DNA, which spans 48 bases and is read in frame from base 1. CDR1 and CDR2 are read off the germline V gene (reference sequence) as SEHNR and FQNEAQ. At one collaborating source in Seattle, patients were enrolled during active infection and were followed longitudinally through the course of disease. Each collaborating institution followed its own protocols to collect whole blood in K2EDTA tubes. For TCRbeta analysis, collaborators shipped samples in one of three forms: frozen whole blood, isolated PBMCs, or DNA extracted from either of those sample types. The immunoSEQ Assay, a bias-controlled multiplex PCR, was used to amplify TCRbeta CDR3 regions from genomic DNA. The study's processing was this. Nucleated cell counts per sample were estimated from amplification of reference gene primers within the assay. Sequence reads were collapsed and filtered to measure the absolute abundance of every unique TCRbeta CDR3 rearrangement. For each sample, productive Simpson clonality was calculated by taking the square root of Simpson's diversity index across productive rearrangements. Drawn from immuneACCESS, this table holds only the in-frame rearrangements with V and J called that TCRdb kept. Clones are partly lost; checked studies trace under half to an unresolved V gene and leave the rest unexplained. That table furnishes V, J and clone size, whereas the DNA furnished D and trimming. This sample gives under 95,000 clones in total; approximately 93% of them show up just once. In total, the top ten clones hold 2.5% to 3% of the sample.

This clonotype was sampled from a man between 45 and 60 years old with COVID-19, enrolled during active disease. Recombination joined TRBV7-9 with TRBJ1-4, and the D gene may be TRBD1, 5 bases matching. The sequencing sample was made of peripheral blood. The CDR3 region: CASSKRGGAANEKLFF. The nucleotide sequence is TGTGCCAGCAGCAAGCGGGGGGGTGCGGCTAATGAAAAACTGTTTTTT.